Presented here are 3 T cell receptor beta chains from one specimen sequenced in a study of T cell changes during pregnancy in multiple sclerosis. Data came from immunoSEQ multiplex PCR; TCRdb stores just in-frame clones and leaves some out. The table lists approximately 80,000 clones, roughly 93% of them singletons. The sequenced sample was peripheral blood, obtained in the third trimester of pregnancy. These receptors were collected from a female donor with multiple sclerosis, enrolled in a pregnancy study.

J is TRBJ1-6 and V is TRBV13; D possibly corresponds to TRBD1 (5 bases). Trimming stripped 5 bases from V and 7 bases from J, with 15 bases between. Germline V gene data show CDR1 as PRHDT and CDR2 as FYEKMQ (reference sequence). CDR3 length equals 15 residues. CDR3 sequence (DNA): TGTGCCAGCAGCGGGGGGATAGGGGTAAATTCACCCCTCCACTTT. This codes for CASSGGIGVNSPLHF.

The rearrangement uses TRBV2 and TRBJ2-7, with D possibly being TRBD1 (5 bases). The germline V gene has CDR1 SNHLY and CDR2 FYNNEI. This CDR3 contains 14 residues. Trimming removed 4 bases from V and 3 bases from J, with 13 bases in between. The CDR3 is CASSGKSGFYEQYF. DNA of the CDR3: TGTGCCAGCAGTGGGAAGTCAGGGTTCTACGAGCAGTACTTC.

This clone is a singleton in its sample. The CDR3 DNA is TGTGCCAGCAGTAGACAGGGTAACACCGGGGAGCTGTTTTTT. Translation gives CASSRQGNTGELFF. The chain employs TRBV27 and TRBJ2-2; 7 bases map to TRBD1. In germline, CDR1 is MNHEY, CDR2 SMNVEV (reference sequence). The CDR3 has 14 residues. V shed 5 bases and J 2 bases; nucleotides not matched to a gene: 2.